The clone carrying this TCR beta chain appeared a few times. Its matching antigen is unknown. This record belongs to a study of beta chain features in type 1 diabetes. Study observations and caveats: Among type 1 diabetes patients, VDJ junctions had fewer insertions and more deletions.

The investigators reverse transcribed all of the isolated RNA, so they sequenced expressed TCRB transcripts. TCRdb's table, derived via immunoSEQ multiplex PCR, lists solely in-frame clones and lacks some. The sample lists more than 150,000 clones, approximately 9% occurring once. The J segment lost 2 bases and the V segment lost 0 bases, leaving 8 bases of the junction unmatched. This CDR3 is built from 17 residues. The material sequenced was central memory CD4+ T cells from blood. The source of this sequence is a woman under 30 in good health. The chain uses TRBV23-1 and TRBJ2-3; 7 nucleotides match TRBD2. TRBV23-1 is treated as an ORF (open reading frame) with a function not yet certain. Written as DNA, the CDR3 is TGCGCCAGCAGTCAATCCCGGGGAGGGATTTTCACAGATACGCAGTATTTT. Translated, it gives CASSQSRGGIFTDTQYF.